This T cell receptor (beta chain) was identified in a study of T cell repertoires in cytomegalovirus infection. Study-level background: Shared public TCR beta signatures pointed to both CMV infection and a matching HLA type.

The germline V gene has CDR1 SGHRS and CDR2 YFSETQ. The CDR3 spans 15 residues. The V and J ends lost 4 bases and 1 base, in that order; junction bases with no gene match: 3. TCRdb reprocessed the reads via MiXCR and lists one record per CDR3 protein. The data contain approximately 130,000 distinct CDR3 sequences, approximately 9.2% of them singletons. This clonotype was seen many times. This sequence originates from a human donor in good health (CMV status not recorded). Some clones in this sample may be carry-over from other donors' samples. Sequencing input: PBMCs. V gene TRBV5-1 combines with J gene TRBJ2-1, with 9 bases matching TRBD1. DNA of the CDR3: TGCGCCAGCAGCGTAGGGACAGGGTCCTACAATGAGCAGTTCTTC. This encodes CASSVGTGSYNEQFF.